These 22 T cell receptor beta chains share one sample of origin, sequenced in a study of shared clonotypes between healthy human individuals. The naive CD8 subset, CD45RO-negative cells positively selected for CCR7, excluded terminally differentiated effector memory CD45RA+ cells. The method was immunoSEQ multiplex PCR; TCRdb's version includes in-frame clones alone and lacks a portion of them. The table has about 2.2 million clones, approximately 92% seen once. Sequenced: naive CD8+ T cells from PBMCs. These receptors all stem from a man aged 18 to 29 in good health. Some clones in this sample may be carry-over from other donors' samples.

A word on this clone: Other nucleotide sequences in the sample specify the same CDR3. This rearrangement joins TRBV11-2 to TRBJ2-5; D not certain. V was shortened by 1 base and J by 1 base, with 7 bases between the two germline ends. Per the germline V gene, CDR1 is SGHAT and CDR2 is FQNNGV. The CDR3 has 14 residues. In DNA form, the CDR3 reads TGTGCCAGCAGCTTAGTTCGCGTCCAAGAGACCCAGTACTTC. It codes for CASSLVRVQETQYF.

J is TRBJ1-4 and V is TRBV6-5; 9 bases align to TRBD1. Trimming cost V 11 bases and J 5 bases; bases outside gene matches: 9. This CDR3 contains 14 residues. Germline V CDR1 and CDR2: MNHEY, SVGAGI. The DNA for the CDR3 is TGTGCCGGCACGTACGGGACAGGGAATGAAAAACTGTTTTTT. Its translation is CAGTYGTGNEKLFF.

The chain carries TRBV20-1 and TRBJ2-3; D remains ambiguous. Germline CDR1 reads DFQATT; CDR2 reads SNEGSKA (reference sequence). This CDR3 contains 11 residues. The V end lost 2 bases, the J end lost 10 bases, and 10 bases lay between the germline ends. CDR3 coding DNA: TGCAGTGCTAGACTCAATGTTCCGCAGTATTTT. Amino acids: CSARLNVPQYF.

The rearrangement links TRBV5-6 to TRBJ2-1; D not certain. Trimming took 2 bases from V and 0 from J, leaving 9 bases between them. The germline CDR1 and CDR2 sequences are SGHDT and YYEEEE. CDR3 length equals 15 residues. CDR3 sequence reads: CASSFGESSYNEQFF. CDR3 sequence (DNA): TGTGCCAGCAGCTTCGGTGAGAGCTCCTACAATGAGCAGTTCTTC. Full variable domain (rest looked up from reference TRBV5-6 and TRBJ2-1): DAGVTQSPTHLIKTRGQQVTLRCSPKSGHDTVSWYQQALGQGPQFIFQYYEEEERQRGNFPDRFSGHQFPNYSSELNVNALLLGDSALYLCASSFGESSYNEQFFGPGTRLTVL.

The chain couples TRBV7-8 to TRBJ2-7; maybe TRBD1 (5 bases). This CDR3 contains 16 residues. Between the trimmed V and J ends, which lost 3 bases and 6 bases, there was a span of 21 bases. Germline-derived CDR1 and CDR2 are SGHVS and FQNEAQ. The chain's CDR3 is CASSLLKSGLRGEQYF. The CDR3 nucleotides are TGTGCCAGCAGCTTGCTAAAGTCAGGGCTTAGGGGCGAGCAGTACTTC.

The V gene is TRBV7-9, the J gene TRBJ2-5; D is ambiguous. The CDR3 is 14 amino acids. The germline V gene has CDR1 SEHNR and CDR2 FQNEAQ (reference sequence). V lost 5 bases and J lost 4, with 14 bases in between. CDR3 sequence reads: CASSADLLAETQYF. CDR3 coding DNA: TGTGCCAGCAGCGCCGACTTACTTGCAGAGACCCAGTACTTC.

The chain employs TRBV28 and TRBJ2-1; 8 bases match TRBD1. The germline V gene has CDR1 MDHEN and CDR2 SYDVKM. Trimming at V came to 5 bases and at J to 3 bases, leaving 6 bases not matched to a gene. This CDR3 is 15 amino acids long. Written as DNA, the CDR3 is TGTGCCAGCAGTCCTATGGGACAGGTCTACAATGAGCAGTTCTTC. This codes for CASSPMGQVYNEQFF.

CDR3 bases: TGTGCCAGCGGGGAGGGTGGGAATGAGCAGTTCTTC. Protein product: CASGEGGNEQFF. The chain combines TRBV6-6 with TRBJ2-1; 7 nucleotides align to TRBD2. The V segment lost 8 bases and the J segment 7 bases; nucleotides outside the gene matches: 5. This CDR3 comprises 12 residues. The germline V gene encodes CDR1 MNHNY and CDR2 SVGAGI (reference sequence).

The rearrangement joins TRBV11-3 to TRBJ1-1; D is possibly TRBD1 (5 bases). Between the trimmed V and J ends, which lost 2 bases and 11 bases, there was a span of 15 bases. This CDR3 spans 13 amino acids. Germline V CDR1 and CDR2: SGHNT, YENEEA. The DNA for the CDR3 is TGTGCCAGCAGCTTACCGGGGGACCCGAGGGCTTTCTTT. Its translation is CASSLPGDPRAFF.

Comment on this clone: The same CDR3 arises from other DNA sequences in this sample as well. The chain combines TRBV9 with TRBJ2-7; D not certain. The V and J ends lost 0 bases and 0 bases respectively, with 7 bases between them. The germline CDR1 and CDR2 sequences are SGDLS and YYNGEE. CDR3 length equals 14 residues. The CDR3 region is CASSVGFSSYEQYF. CDR3 bases: TGTGCCAGCAGCGTAGGTTTCAGCTCCTACGAGCAGTACTTC.

The chain combines TRBV5-6 with TRBJ1-1; D might be TRBD1 (5 bases). This CDR3 is built from 13 residues. V was trimmed by 6 bases and J by 4 bases, leaving 13 bases between them. The germline V gene has CDR1 SGHDT and CDR2 YYEEEE. CDR3: CASTTGGSTEAFF. In DNA form, the CDR3 reads TGTGCCAGCACCACCGGGGGAAGCACTGAAGCTTTCTTT.

The CDR3 loop is CASSYFQGATEAFF. The CDR3 DNA reads TGTGCCAGCAGTTACTTCCAGGGCGCCACTGAAGCTTTCTTT. The chain has TRBV6-5 and TRBJ1-1; a weak D match, TRBD1 (5 bases). Trimming took off 1 base at V and 4 bases at J, with 10 bases between the two ends. This CDR3 is built from 14 residues. From germline, CDR1 is MNHEY and CDR2 SVGAGI.

In the case of this clone: Other DNA variants within this sample encode the same CDR3. This chain connects TRBV15 to TRBJ2-2; D call uncertain. Trimming stripped 5 bases from V and 1 base from J, with 8 bases between. Germline lookup yields CDR1 LNHNV and CDR2 YYDKDF (reference sequence). The CDR3 consists of 14 residues. DNA for the CDR3: TGTGCCACCAGCGGAACACTGAACACCGGGGAGCTGTTTTTT. As protein: CATSGTLNTGELFF.

V and J are TRBV5-5 and TRBJ2-3; D might be TRBD2 (6 bases). V was pared by 3 bases and J by 5 bases, with 19 bases between. CDR1 and CDR2 (germline): SGHKS, YYEKEE (reference sequence). The CDR3 consists of 16 residues. As DNA, the CDR3 is TGTGCCAGCAGCTCCCGGACGGGTGGGAGGAGAGATACGCAGTATTTT. This gives the protein CASSSRTGGRRDTQYF.

The CDR3 bases are TGTGCCAGCAGCTTAGCTAGCGCTTCCTACGAGCAGTACTTC. Its translation is CASSLASASYEQYF. V and J are TRBV11-1 and TRBJ2-7; possible D gene TRBD2, 5 bases. Germline loops: CDR1 SGHAT, CDR2 FQDESV (reference sequence). With 0 bases removed from V and 1 base from J, the gap between germline ends came to 7 bases. The CDR3 loop spans 14 amino acids.

This chain uses TRBV30 with TRBJ1-2, with 8 nucleotides matching TRBD1. This CDR3 has 14 residues. V lost 2 bases and J lost 2; bases outside the gene matches: 4. Germline values: CDR1 GTSNPN, CDR2 SVGIG (reference sequence). In DNA, the CDR3 is TGTGCCTGGAGTCGCCAGGGGGCGAACTATGGCTACACCTTC. This codes for CAWSRQGANYGYTF.

This chain uses TRBV11-1 with TRBJ2-3; D may match TRBD1 or TRBD2 (6 bases each). There are 16 residues in the CDR3. CDR1 is SGHAT, CDR2 FQDESV, per germline (reference sequence). V was trimmed by 5 bases and J by 0 bases, leaving 15 bases between them. CDR3 in amino acids: CASSPLWRGSTDTQYF. CDR3 in DNA: TGTGCCAGCAGCCCACTCTGGAGGGGGAGCACAGATACGCAGTATTTT.

The rearrangement links TRBV6-1 to TRBJ1-2; TRBD1 is a possible D gene (5 bases). The CDR3 totals 15 residues. The V gene lost 6 bases and the J gene lost 0 bases, with 14 bases spanning the gap. Germline assignment: CDR1 MNHNS and CDR2 SASEGT. CDR3 amino acids: CASRPTGLSNYGYTF. The CDR3 DNA reads as TGTGCCAGCAGACCTACAGGTCTCTCTAACTATGGCTACACCTTC.

V usage is TRBV28 and J usage is TRBJ1-3; D unresolved. The germline V and J ends were trimmed by 2 bases and 0 bases, with 8 bases remaining between them. Germline lookup yields CDR1 MDHEN and CDR2 SYDVKM. CDR3 length equals 15 residues. Here the CDR3 DNA reads TGTGCCAGCAGTTTACCGACCTTCTCTGGAAACACCATATATTTT. Protein sequence: CASSLPTFSGNTIYF.

The V call is TRBV25-1, the J call TRBJ2-5; 8 bases line up with TRBD1. Germline-derived CDR1 and CDR2 are MGHDK and SYGVNS. Trimming took 6 bases from V and 6 from J; bases not matched to a gene: 9. CDR3 length: 14 residues. CDR3 residues: CASSLQGAGKTQYF. The CDR3 bases are TGTGCCAGCAGCCTTCAGGGGGCTGGAAAGACCCAGTACTTC.

V usage is TRBV6-5 and J usage is TRBJ2-7, with 8 bases lining up with TRBD1. The ends lost 4 bases at V and 4 bases at J; junction bases unmatched: 3. There are 13 residues in the CDR3. Germline V lookup: CDR1 MNHEY, CDR2 SVGAGI. The CDR3 DNA reads as TGTGCCAGCAGTTCCAGGGGGCTTTACGAGCAGTACTTC. Amino acids: CASSSRGLYEQYF.

The V gene is TRBV4-3, the J gene TRBJ2-7, with 11 bases aligning to TRBD2. The CDR3 sequence is 14 residues long. V was pared by 4 bases and J by 4 bases, with 3 bases of the junction left unmatched. The germline gives CDR1 LGHNA, CDR2 YSLEER. The CDR3 region has the DNA TGCGCCAGCAGCCCGGGACTAGCGGAGTACGAGCAGTACTTC. Translating gives CASSPGLAEYEQYF.